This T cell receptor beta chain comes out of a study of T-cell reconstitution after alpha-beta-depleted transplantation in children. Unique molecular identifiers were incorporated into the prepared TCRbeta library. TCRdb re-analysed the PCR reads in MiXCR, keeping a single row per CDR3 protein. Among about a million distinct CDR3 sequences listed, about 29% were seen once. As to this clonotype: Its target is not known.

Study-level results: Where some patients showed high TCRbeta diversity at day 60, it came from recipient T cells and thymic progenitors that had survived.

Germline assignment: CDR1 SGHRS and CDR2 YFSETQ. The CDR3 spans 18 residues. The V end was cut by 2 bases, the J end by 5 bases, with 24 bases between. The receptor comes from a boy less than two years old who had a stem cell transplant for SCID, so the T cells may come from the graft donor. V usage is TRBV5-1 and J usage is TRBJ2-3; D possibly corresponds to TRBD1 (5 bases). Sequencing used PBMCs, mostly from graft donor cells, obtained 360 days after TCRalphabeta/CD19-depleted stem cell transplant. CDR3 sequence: CASSFGVGRVIGKDTQYF. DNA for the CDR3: TGCGCCAGCAGCTTTGGAGTCGGCAGGGTCATAGGTAAAGATACGCAGTATTTT.